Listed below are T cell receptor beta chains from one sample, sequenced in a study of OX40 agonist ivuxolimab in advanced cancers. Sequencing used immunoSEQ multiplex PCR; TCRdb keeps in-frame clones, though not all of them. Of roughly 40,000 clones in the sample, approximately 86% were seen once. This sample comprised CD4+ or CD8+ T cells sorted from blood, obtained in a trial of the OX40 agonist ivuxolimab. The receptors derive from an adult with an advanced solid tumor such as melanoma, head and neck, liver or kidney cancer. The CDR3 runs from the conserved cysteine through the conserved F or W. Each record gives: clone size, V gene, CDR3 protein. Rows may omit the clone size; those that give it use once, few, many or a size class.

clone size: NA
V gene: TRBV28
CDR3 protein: CASSFKGWGTEAFF

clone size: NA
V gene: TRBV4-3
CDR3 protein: CASSQVRQMSGNTIYF

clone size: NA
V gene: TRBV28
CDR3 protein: CASSRIGGPVTGELFF

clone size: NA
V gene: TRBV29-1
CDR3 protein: CSVERTSTDTQYF

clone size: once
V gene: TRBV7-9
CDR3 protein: CASSYSTPLNTIYF

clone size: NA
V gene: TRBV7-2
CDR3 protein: CASSPIGDSNQPQHF

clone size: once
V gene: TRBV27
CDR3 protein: CASIGLDGYTF

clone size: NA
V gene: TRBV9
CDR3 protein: CASSVGDNEQFF

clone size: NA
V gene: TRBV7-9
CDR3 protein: CASSLAGGHEAFF

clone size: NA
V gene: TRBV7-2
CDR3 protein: CASSLVGGTPETQYF

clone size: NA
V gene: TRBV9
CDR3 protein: CASSESGGLPTDTQYF

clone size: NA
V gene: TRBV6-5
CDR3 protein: CASSYDLQGENSPLHF

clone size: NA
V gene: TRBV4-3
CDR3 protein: CASSQEWDTGELFF

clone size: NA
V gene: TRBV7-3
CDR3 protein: CASSAFTGEGANVLTF

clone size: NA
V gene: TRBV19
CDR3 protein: CASSIAGYQPQHF

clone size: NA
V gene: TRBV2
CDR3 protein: CASGEGGHYEQYF